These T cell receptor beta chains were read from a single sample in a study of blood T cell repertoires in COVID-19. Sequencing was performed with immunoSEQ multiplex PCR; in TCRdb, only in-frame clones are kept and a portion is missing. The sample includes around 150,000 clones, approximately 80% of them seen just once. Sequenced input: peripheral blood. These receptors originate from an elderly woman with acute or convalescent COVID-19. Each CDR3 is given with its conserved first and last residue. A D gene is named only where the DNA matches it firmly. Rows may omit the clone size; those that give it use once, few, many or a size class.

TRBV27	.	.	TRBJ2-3	TGTGCCAGCAACAGACTAAGCACAGATACGCAGTATTTT	CASNRLSTDTQYF
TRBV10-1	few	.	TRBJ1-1	TGCGCCAGCAGCGGGGGAGGCACTGAAGCTTTCTTT	CASSGGGTEAFF
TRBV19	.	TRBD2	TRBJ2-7	TGTGCCAGTAGTCCTGTACTAGCGGGAGGCCCCTACGAGCAGTACTTC	CASSPVLAGGPYEQYF
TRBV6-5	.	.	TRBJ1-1	TGTGCCAGCCTTAAACAGGCAGTGGAAGCTTTCTTT	CASLKQAVEAFF
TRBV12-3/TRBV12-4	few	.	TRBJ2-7	TGTGCCAGCAGTCCGCAGGGTTACGAGCAGTACTTC	CASSPQGYEQYF
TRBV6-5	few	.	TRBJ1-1	TGTGCCAGCAGTTACAATATGAACACTGAAGCTTTCTTT	CASSYNMNTEAFF
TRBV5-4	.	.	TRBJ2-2	TGTGCCAGCAGCTCGGCCTCGGAGGGGCGGGGCACCGGGGAGCTGTTTTTT	CASSSASEGRGTGELFF
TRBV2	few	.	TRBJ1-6	TGTGCCAGCAGTGAACGTGGCAGGGCTAATTCACCCCTCCACTTT	CASSERGRANSPLHF
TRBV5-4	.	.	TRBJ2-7	TGTGCCAGCAGCAAAACCCCCCCCGGGACTCAAGGGAACTACGAGCAGTACTTC	CASSKTPPGTQGNYEQYF
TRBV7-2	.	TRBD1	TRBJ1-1	TGTGCCAGCAGCGAACAGGGGGCTGGAACTGAAGCTTTCTTT	CASSEQGAGTEAFF
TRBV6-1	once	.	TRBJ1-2	TGTGCCAGCAGTGAAAAAACAGGGAGTGCTTATGGCTACACCTTC	CASSEKTGSAYGYTF
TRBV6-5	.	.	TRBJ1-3	TGTGCCAGCCGGCCGCGGTTCTCTGGAAACACCATATATTTT	CASRPRFSGNTIYF
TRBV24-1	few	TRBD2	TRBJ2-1	TGTGCCACCAGTTATAGCGGGAGCCCTCGGAATGAGCAGTTCTTC	CATSYSGSPRNEQFF
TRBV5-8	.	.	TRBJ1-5	TGTGCCAGCAGCTCCGATTTGACGGGGCAGCCCCAGCATTTT	CASSSDLTGQPQHF
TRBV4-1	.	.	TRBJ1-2	TGCGCCAGCAGCCAAGATATAATCGGGGTGCGTGGCTACACCTTC	CASSQDIIGVRGYTF
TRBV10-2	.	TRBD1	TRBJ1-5	TGCGCCAGCATGATGGGAGGACAGGGGGGCAATCAGCCCCAGCATTTT	CASMMGGQGGNQPQHF
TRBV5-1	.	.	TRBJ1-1	TGCGCCTCCAGGCAGGGGACGCCCCCCCCCACTAACACTGAAGCTTTCTTT	CASRQGTPPPTNTEAFF
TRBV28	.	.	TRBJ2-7	TGTGCCAGCAGTTTAGGGGGGGCTGCTTACGAGCAGTACTTC	CASSLGGAAYEQYF
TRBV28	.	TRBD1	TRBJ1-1	TGTGCCAGCAGTACAGGGGGCTCAAACACTGAAGCTTTCTTT	CASSTGGSNTEAFF
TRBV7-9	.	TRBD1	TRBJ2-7	TGTGCCAGCAGCTTAGCCCCCGAGACAGGGCTCTCCTACGAGCAGTACTTC	CASSLAPETGLSYEQYF
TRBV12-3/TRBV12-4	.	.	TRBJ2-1	TGTGCCAGCAGTTTAGTCGGGGGGCATGAGCAGTTCTTC	CASSLVGGHEQFF
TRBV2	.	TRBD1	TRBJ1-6	TGTGCCAGTACGACAGGGAGCTCCTATAATTCACCCCTCCACTTT	CASTTGSSYNSPLHF
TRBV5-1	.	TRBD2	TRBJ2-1	TGCGCCAGCAGCCCACCCGGGACTAGCGGGACCTCCGAGCAGTTCTTC	CASSPPGTSGTSEQFF
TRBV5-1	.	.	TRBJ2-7	TGCGCCAGCAGCTTGGTCGGCCAGGGGGAGCAGTACTTC	CASSLVGQGEQYF
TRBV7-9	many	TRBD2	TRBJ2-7	TGTGCCAGCAGCCGGGGACTAGCGAACTACGAGCAGTACTTC	CASSRGLANYEQYF
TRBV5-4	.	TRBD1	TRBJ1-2	TGTGCCAGCAGCCCGGAACCGGACAGGGTCCTCTATGGCTACACCTTC	CASSPEPDRVLYGYTF
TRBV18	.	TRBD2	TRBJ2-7	TGTGCCAGCTCACCACTGCCCGGGACTAGCGGGGGGGCTAGATACGAGCAGTACTTC	CASSPLPGTSGGARYEQYF